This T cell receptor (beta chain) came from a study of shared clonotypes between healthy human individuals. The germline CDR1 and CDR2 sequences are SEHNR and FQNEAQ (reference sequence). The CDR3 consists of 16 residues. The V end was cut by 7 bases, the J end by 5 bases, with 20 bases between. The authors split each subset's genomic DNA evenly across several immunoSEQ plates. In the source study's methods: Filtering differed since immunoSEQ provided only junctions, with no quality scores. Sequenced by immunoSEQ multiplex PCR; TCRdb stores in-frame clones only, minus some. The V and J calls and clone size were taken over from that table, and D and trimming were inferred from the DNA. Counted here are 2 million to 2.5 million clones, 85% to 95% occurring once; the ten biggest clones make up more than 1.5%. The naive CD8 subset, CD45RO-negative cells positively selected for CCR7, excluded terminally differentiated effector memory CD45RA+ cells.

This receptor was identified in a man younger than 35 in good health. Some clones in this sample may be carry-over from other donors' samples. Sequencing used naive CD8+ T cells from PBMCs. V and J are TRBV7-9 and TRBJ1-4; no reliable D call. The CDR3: CASTPASRKGNEKLFF. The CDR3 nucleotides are TGTGCCAGCACCCCCGCGTCCCGGAAGGGAAATGAAAAACTGTTTTTT.